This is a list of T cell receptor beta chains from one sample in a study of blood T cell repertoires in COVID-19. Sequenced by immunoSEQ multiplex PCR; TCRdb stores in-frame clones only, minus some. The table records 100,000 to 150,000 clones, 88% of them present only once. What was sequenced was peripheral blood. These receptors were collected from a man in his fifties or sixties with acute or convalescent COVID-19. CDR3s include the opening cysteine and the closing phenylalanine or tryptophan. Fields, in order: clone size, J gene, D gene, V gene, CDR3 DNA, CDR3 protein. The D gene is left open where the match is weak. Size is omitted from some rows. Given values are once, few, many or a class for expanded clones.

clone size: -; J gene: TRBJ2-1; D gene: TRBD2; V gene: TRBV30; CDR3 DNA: TGTGCCTGGCGAGTCAGGGGACTAGCGGGATTGGGTGAGCAGTTCTTC; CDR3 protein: CAWRVRGLAGLGEQFF
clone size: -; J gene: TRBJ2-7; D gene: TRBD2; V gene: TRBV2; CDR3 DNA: TGTGCCAGCAGTGCGGGACTAGCGAGCTCCTACGAGCAGTACTTC; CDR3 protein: CASSAGLASSYEQYF
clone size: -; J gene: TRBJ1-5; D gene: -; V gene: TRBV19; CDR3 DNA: TGTGCCAGTAGTATAGAGTTCCCGGTCAATCAGCCCCAGCATTTT; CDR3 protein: CASSIEFPVNQPQHF
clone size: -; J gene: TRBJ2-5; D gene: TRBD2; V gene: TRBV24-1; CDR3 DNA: TGTGCCACCAGTGAGGGGACTAGCGGGTACCAAGAGACCCAGTACTTC; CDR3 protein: CATSEGTSGYQETQYF
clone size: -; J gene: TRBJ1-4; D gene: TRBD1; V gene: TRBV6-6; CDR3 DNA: TGTGCCAGCATAGGGACAGGGGGAGAAAAACTGTTTTTT; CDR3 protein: CASIGTGGEKLFF
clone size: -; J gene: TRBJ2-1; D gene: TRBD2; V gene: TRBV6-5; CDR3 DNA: TGTGCCAGCAGCAAGATAGCGGGAGGGCGGGATGAGCAGTTCTTC; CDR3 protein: CASSKIAGGRDEQFF
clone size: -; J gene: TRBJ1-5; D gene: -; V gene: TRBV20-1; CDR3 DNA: TGCAGTGCTAGTTTGCCAGGTGCGGGACAGCCCCAGCATTTT; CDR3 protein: CSASLPGAGQPQHF
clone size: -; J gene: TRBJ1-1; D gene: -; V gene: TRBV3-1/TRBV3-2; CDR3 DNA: TGTGCCAGCAGCCAAGATTTGAACGGGATCCCTGAAGCTTTCTTT; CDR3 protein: CASSQDLNGIPEAFF
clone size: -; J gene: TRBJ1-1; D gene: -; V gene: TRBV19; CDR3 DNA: TGTGCCAGTAGCCTTCAGGCGGGGGGGGCAACTGAAGCTTTCTTT; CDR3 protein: CASSLQAGGATEAFF
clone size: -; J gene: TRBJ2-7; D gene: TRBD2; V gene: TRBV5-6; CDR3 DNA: TGTGCCAGCAGCTTCGGACTAGCGGGACCCTCCTACGAGCAGTACTTC; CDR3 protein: CASSFGLAGPSYEQYF
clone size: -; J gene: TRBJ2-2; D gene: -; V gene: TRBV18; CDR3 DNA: TGTGCCAGCTCACCAAGAGCAGGGGTGGCCGGGGAGCTGTTTTTT; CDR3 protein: CASSPRAGVAGELFF
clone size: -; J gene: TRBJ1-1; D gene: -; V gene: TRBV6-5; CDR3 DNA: TGTGCCAGCAGCCCGGGCGGGGGAGGGACTGAAGCTTTCTTT; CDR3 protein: CASSPGGGGTEAFF
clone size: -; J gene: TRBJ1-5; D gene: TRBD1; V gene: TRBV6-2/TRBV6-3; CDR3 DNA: TGTGCCAGCAGCCTAGGGACAGGCGTGTATCAGCCCCAGCATTTT; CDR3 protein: CASSLGTGVYQPQHF
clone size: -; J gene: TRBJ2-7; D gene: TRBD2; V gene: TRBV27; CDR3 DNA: TGTGCCAGCAGGACTACTAGCGAAAGGACCTACGAGCAGTACTTC; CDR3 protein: CASRTTSERTYEQYF
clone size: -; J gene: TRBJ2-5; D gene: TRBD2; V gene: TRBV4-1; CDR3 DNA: TGCGCCAGCAGCCAAGATTGGTGGGAGGGCCGGGAGACCCAGTACTTC; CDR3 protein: CASSQDWWEGRETQYF
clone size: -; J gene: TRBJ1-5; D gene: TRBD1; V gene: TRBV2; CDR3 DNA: TGTGCCAGCAGTTCCGGGACAGGGTCGGAGCAGCCCCAGCATTTT; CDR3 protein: CASSSGTGSEQPQHF
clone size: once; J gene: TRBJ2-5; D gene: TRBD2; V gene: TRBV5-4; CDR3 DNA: TGTGCCAGCAAGTCTAGCGGGACCCAAGAGACCCAGTACTTC; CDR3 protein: CASKSSGTQETQYF